The rows below give T cell receptor beta chains drawn from one sample of a study of blood T cell repertoires in COVID-19. Sequencing was performed with immunoSEQ multiplex PCR; in TCRdb, only in-frame clones are kept and a portion is missing. The data contain roughly 65,000 clones, roughly 79% of them singletons. The sample taken for sequencing was peripheral blood. The receptors were sampled from a man aged 55 to 70 with acute or convalescent COVID-19. CDR3s include the opening cysteine and the closing phenylalanine or tryptophan. The order of the fields is D gene, V gene, clone size, J gene, CDR3 protein, CDR3 DNA. The D gene is left open where the match is weak. The size entry is marked missing in some rows and otherwise reads once, few, many or a size class.

D: TRBD1; V: TRBV4-3; size: -; J: TRBJ1-2; CDR3: CASSQDLGRGLYGYTF; DNA: TGCGCCAGCAGCCAAGATTTGGGCAGGGGGCTTTATGGCTACACCTTC
D: TRBD1; V: TRBV18; size: -; J: TRBJ1-2; CDR3: CASSPESRGYGYTF; DNA: TGTGCCAGCTCCCCAGAGAGCAGGGGGTATGGCTACACCTTC
D: TRBD1; V: TRBV5-8; size: once; J: TRBJ2-7; CDR3: CASSLAGTGGYEQYF; DNA: TGTGCCAGCAGCCTCGCCGGGACAGGGGGCTACGAGCAGTACTTC
D: TRBD1; V: TRBV29-1; size: -; J: TRBJ2-7; CDR3: CSVEETGDSYEQYF; DNA: TGCAGCGTTGAAGAGACAGGGGACAGCTACGAGCAGTACTTC
D: TRBD2; V: TRBV7-2; size: -; J: TRBJ2-1; CDR3: CASSLRLAGGSYNEQFF; DNA: TGTGCCAGCAGCCTACGACTAGCGGGGGGCTCCTACAATGAGCAGTTCTTC
D: -; V: TRBV18; size: few; J: TRBJ1-2; CDR3: CASSPRADNNYGYTF; DNA: TGTGCCAGCTCACCAAGGGCGGACAATAACTATGGCTACACCTTC
D: -; V: TRBV2; size: many; J: TRBJ2-7; CDR3: CASKTAVTYEQYF; DNA: TGTGCCAGCAAAACAGCAGTGACCTACGAGCAGTACTTC
D: TRBD1; V: TRBV6-5; size: -; J: TRBJ1-1; CDR3: CASSYGTGGTEAFF; DNA: TGTGCCAGCAGTTACGGTACAGGGGGCACTGAAGCTTTCTTT
D: TRBD1; V: TRBV5-4; size: -; J: TRBJ2-2; CDR3: CASNLWDRGSGELFF; DNA: TGTGCCAGCAACTTATGGGACAGGGGGTCCGGGGAGCTGTTTTTT
D: -; V: TRBV7-9; size: -; J: TRBJ1-4; CDR3: CASSLDSHDEKLFF; DNA: TGTGCCAGCAGCTTGGACAGTCATGATGAAAAACTGTTTTTT
D: -; V: TRBV18; size: -; J: TRBJ1-1; CDR3: CASSSGGTTEAFF; DNA: TGTGCCAGCTCATCGGGGGGGACCACTGAAGCTTTCTTT
D: -; V: TRBV4-2; size: -; J: TRBJ1-1; CDR3: CASSLPRGIGAEAFF; DNA: TGTGCCAGCAGCCTCCCGCGGGGTATAGGCGCTGAAGCTTTCTTT
D: -; V: TRBV6-5; size: -; J: TRBJ1-1; CDR3: CATTAGRVRYEAFF; DNA: TGTGCCACCACGGCCGGTCGGGTGCGTTATGAAGCTTTCTTT
D: -; V: TRBV2; size: -; J: TRBJ1-6; CDR3: CASTRWANSPLHF; DNA: TGTGCCAGCACCCGATGGGCGAATTCACCCCTCCACTTT
D: TRBD1; V: TRBV6-6; size: -; J: TRBJ1-1; CDR3: CASSRDSMIFMNTEAFF; DNA: TGTGCCAGCAGTCGGGACAGCATGATTTTCATGAACACTGAAGCTTTCTTT
D: -; V: TRBV4-3; size: -; J: TRBJ2-5; CDR3: CASSQNQGWQETQYF; DNA: TGCGCCAGCAGCCAGAATCAGGGGTGGCAAGAGACCCAGTACTTC
D: TRBD1; V: TRBV5-1; size: -; J: TRBJ1-4; CDR3: CASSERPQGEGEKLFF; DNA: TGCGCCAGCAGCGAGAGGCCCCAGGGGGAAGGGGAAAAACTGTTTTTT
D: -; V: TRBV19; size: -; J: TRBJ1-2; CDR3: CASSIVTGRAGDYGYTF; DNA: TGTGCCAGTAGTATAGTAACGGGCAGGGCCGGCGACTATGGCTACACCTTC
D: -; V: TRBV7-2; size: -; J: TRBJ1-1; CDR3: CASSSQGTNQAFF; DNA: TGTGCCAGCAGCTCCCAGGGGACCAATCAAGCTTTCTTT
D: -; V: TRBV15; size: -; J: TRBJ1-5; CDR3: CATSGFFRGGNQPQHF; DNA: TGTGCCACCAGCGGATTTTTTAGGGGCGGCAATCAGCCCCAGCATTTT
D: -; V: TRBV6-1; size: -; J: TRBJ2-1; CDR3: CASSEVANLLYNEQFF; DNA: TGTGCCAGCAGTGAAGTTGCCAATCTACTTTACAATGAGCAGTTCTTC
D: -; V: TRBV20-1; size: -; J: TRBJ1-4; CDR3: CSASEARVFNEKLFF; DNA: TGCAGTGCTAGTGAAGCCCGGGTCTTTAATGAAAAACTGTTTTTT
D: TRBD1; V: TRBV6-4; size: -; J: TRBJ1-2; CDR3: CASRPGQGARGYTF; DNA: TGTGCCAGCAGGCCGGGACAGGGGGCGCGAGGCTACACCTTC
D: TRBD1; V: TRBV15; size: -; J: TRBJ1-4; CDR3: CATSARTGASEKLFF; DNA: TGTGCCACCAGCGCCAGGACAGGGGCTAGTGAAAAACTGTTTTTT
D: -; V: TRBV6-5; size: few; J: TRBJ1-2; CDR3: CASSSPGINYGYTF; DNA: TGTGCCAGCAGTTCACCAGGGATCAACTATGGCTACACCTTC
D: TRBD1; V: TRBV29-1; size: -; J: TRBJ2-3; CDR3: CSLSRGPADTQYF; DNA: TGCAGCCTGAGTAGGGGGCCCGCAGATACGCAGTATTTT
D: TRBD1; V: TRBV18; size: -; J: TRBJ1-1; CDR3: CASSPQTGEWNTEAFF; DNA: TGTGCCAGCTCACCACAAACAGGGGAATGGAACACTGAAGCTTTCTTT
D: -; V: TRBV5-1; size: -; J: TRBJ1-2; CDR3: CASSLDPVAGYGYTF; DNA: TGCGCCAGCAGCTTGGACCCCGTTGCGGGCTATGGCTACACCTTC
D: -; V: TRBV27; size: once; J: TRBJ2-7; CDR3: CASSSQGTHEQYF; DNA: TGTGCCAGCAGTTCCCAGGGGACCCACGAGCAGTACTTC
D: TRBD1; V: TRBV4-2; size: -; J: TRBJ2-3; CDR3: CASSQDPPGQATDTQYF; DNA: TGTGCCAGCAGCCAAGATCCCCCGGGACAGGCCACAGATACGCAGTATTTT
D: TRBD1; V: TRBV24-1; size: -; J: TRBJ1-2; CDR3: CATSDPTGDHGYTF; DNA: TGTGCCACCAGTGACCCTACAGGGGATCATGGCTACACCTTC
D: -; V: TRBV6-2/TRBV6-3; size: -; J: TRBJ2-5; CDR3: CASSYSLGRAGETQYF; DNA: TGTGCCAGCAGTTACTCGCTGGGCAGGGCAGGGGAGACCCAGTACTTC
D: TRBD1; V: TRBV5-5; size: -; J: TRBJ2-7; CDR3: CASSFPPGQGSNEQYF; DNA: TGTGCCAGCAGCTTTCCACCGGGACAGGGCTCCAACGAGCAGTACTTC
D: -; V: TRBV7-2; size: -; J: TRBJ2-5; CDR3: CASSLARQGRETQYF; DNA: TGTGCCAGCAGCTTAGCGAGGCAGGGTCGAGAGACCCAGTACTTC
D: -; V: TRBV2; size: few; J: TRBJ2-1; CDR3: CASREEGEQFF; DNA: TGTGCCAGCAGGGAGGAGGGTGAGCAGTTCTTC
D: TRBD1; V: TRBV24-1; size: -; J: TRBJ2-3; CDR3: CATSDSRGQGRGTDTQYF; DNA: TGTGCCACCAGTGATTCCCGTGGACAGGGTAGAGGCACAGATACGCAGTATTTT
D: TRBD2; V: TRBV3-1/TRBV3-2; size: -; J: TRBJ2-2; CDR3: CASSLVGGAVGELFF; DNA: TGTGCCAGCAGCCTCGTCGGGGGGGCGGTCGGGGAGCTGTTTTTT